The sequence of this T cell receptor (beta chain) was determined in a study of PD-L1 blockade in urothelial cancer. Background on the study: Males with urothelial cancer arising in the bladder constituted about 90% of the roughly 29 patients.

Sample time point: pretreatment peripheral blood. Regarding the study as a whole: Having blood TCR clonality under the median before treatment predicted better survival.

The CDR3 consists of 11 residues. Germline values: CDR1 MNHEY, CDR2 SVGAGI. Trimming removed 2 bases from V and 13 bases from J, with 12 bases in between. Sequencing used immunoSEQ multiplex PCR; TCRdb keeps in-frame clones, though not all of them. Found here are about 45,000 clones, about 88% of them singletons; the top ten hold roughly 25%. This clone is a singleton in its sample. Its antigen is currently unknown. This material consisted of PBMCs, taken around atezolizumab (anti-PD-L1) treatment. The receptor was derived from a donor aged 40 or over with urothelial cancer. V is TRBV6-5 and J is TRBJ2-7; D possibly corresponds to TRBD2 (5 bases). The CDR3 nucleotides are TGTGCCAGCAGTTACGGGAACCGGGAATACTTC. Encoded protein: CASSYGNREYF.